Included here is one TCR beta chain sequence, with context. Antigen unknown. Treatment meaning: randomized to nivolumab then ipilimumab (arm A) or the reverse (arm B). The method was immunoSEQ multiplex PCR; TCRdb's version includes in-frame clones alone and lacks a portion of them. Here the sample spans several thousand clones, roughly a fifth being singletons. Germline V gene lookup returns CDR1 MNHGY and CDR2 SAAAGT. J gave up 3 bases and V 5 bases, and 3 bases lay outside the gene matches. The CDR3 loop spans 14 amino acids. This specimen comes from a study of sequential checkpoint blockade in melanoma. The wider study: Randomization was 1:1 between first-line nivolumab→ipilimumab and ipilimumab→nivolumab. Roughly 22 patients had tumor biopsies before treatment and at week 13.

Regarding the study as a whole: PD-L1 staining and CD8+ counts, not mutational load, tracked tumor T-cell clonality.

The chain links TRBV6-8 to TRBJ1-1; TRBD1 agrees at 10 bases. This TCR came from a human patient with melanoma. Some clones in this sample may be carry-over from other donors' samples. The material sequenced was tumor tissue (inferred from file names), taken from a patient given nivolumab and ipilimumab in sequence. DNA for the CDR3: TGTGCCAGCAGTATGGACAGGGGGGACACTGAAGCTTTCTTT. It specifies CASSMDRGDTEAFF.